This entry lists 8 T cell receptor beta chains sequenced from one sample in a study of tumor-infiltrating lymphocytes in primary liver carcinoma. Starting from around 510 ng of total RNA, TCR beta cDNA was produced with a primer in the constant region. Slightly modified ARM-PCR served as the procedure for the TCR beta libraries. These libraries came from three rounds of nested multiplex PCR. TRBV1-TRBV30 forward primers paired with a C-beta reverse primer drove the first two PCR rounds, around 9 cycles each. TCRdb reprocessed the multiplex PCR reads with MiXCR, giving one entry per CDR3 protein. The sample lists some 180,000 distinct CDR3 sequences; 60% were seen once. Extraction also yielded germline DNA, while blood RNA was obtained from unsorted whole blood. Sequencing input: peripheral blood. The receptor source for this set is a man aged 40-50 years with primary liver carcinoma and hepatitis B virus infection.

The chain is built from TRBV4-1 and TRBJ1-1; TRBD1 might be the D (6 bases). Germline V gene data show CDR1 as MGHRA and CDR2 as YSYEKL. The CDR3 extends over 15 amino acids. Trimming left V 6 bases short and J 4 bases short, with 18 bases between. The CDR3 DNA sequence: TGCGCCAGCAGTCCCAACACAGGGCGGGGCACTGAAGCTTTCTTT. This gives the protein CASSPNTGRGTEAFF.

The table lists this clonotype with a count of one. The rearrangement uses TRBV5-1 and TRBJ2-7; 7 bases agree with TRBD1. Germline assignment: CDR1 SGHRS and CDR2 YFSETQ. Losses at the gene ends were 4 bases for V and 6 bases for J; bases not matched to a gene: 10. This CDR3 is built from 14 residues. CDR3 bases: TGCGCCAGCAGCACGGGACAGTCCTACGGCGAGCAGTACTTC. It yields the protein CASSTGQSYGEQYF.

This clonotype occurred once. A junction end diverges from the germline sequence, so it may reflect a read error. This chain connects TRBV4-1 to TRBJ2-1; 9 bases align to TRBD2. The CDR3 sequence is 16 residues long. The germline V gene encodes CDR1 MGHRA and CDR2 YSYEKL. CDR3: CAISQGTLAGSNEQFF. The DNA for the CDR3 is TGCGCCATCAGCCAAGGAACACTAGCGGGTTCCAATGAGCAGTTCTTC.

The V call is TRBV30, the J call TRBJ2-7, with D possibly called TRBD1 or TRBD2 (5 bases each). Per germline, CDR1 GTSNPN and CDR2 SVGIG (reference sequence). CDR3 size: 12 residues. With 7 bases removed from V and 11 bases from J, the gap between germline ends came to 21 bases. CDR3 residues: CASNPRDGEEYF. The CDR3 nucleotides are TGTGCCTCAAACCCGAGGGACGGGGAAGAGTACTTC. Drawing the rest from reference TRBV30 and TRBJ2-7, the complete variable domain is SQTIHQWPATLVQPVGSPLSLECTVEGTSNPNLYWYRQAAGRGLQLLFYSVGIGQISSEVPQNLSASRPQDRQFILSSKKLLLSDSGFYLCASNPRDGEEYFGPGTRLTVT.

The chain recombines TRBV11-2 with TRBJ2-1, with TRBD2 matching over 9 bases. J gave up 6 bases and V 3 bases, and 12 bases lay outside the gene matches. CDR3 length: 17 residues. CDR1 is SGHAT and CDR2 is FQNNGV in the germline V gene. The CDR3 sequence is CASSFGTSGRRSNEQFF. The CDR3 nucleotides are TGTGCCAGCAGCTTCGGGACCAGCGGGAGGAGATCCAATGAGCAGTTCTTC.

The sample holds a few counts of this clonotype. Germline is not matched at one junction end, which may reflect a read error. This chain connects TRBV6-1 to TRBJ2-1, with 13 bases identical to TRBD2. CDR1 and CDR2 from the germline V gene are MNHNS and SASEGT. There are 14 residues in the CDR3. CDR3 DNA sequence: TGTGCCAGCAATGAACTAGCGGGAGGGCATGAGCAGTTCTTC. Protein sequence: CASNELAGGHEQFF.

The CDR3 sequence: CASSFLQELDTQYF. In DNA form, the CDR3 reads TGTGCCAGCAGCTTTTTGCAGGAATTAGATACGCAGTATTTT. V usage is TRBV11-2 and J usage is TRBJ2-3, with D hard to call. V lost 3 bases, J lost 5 bases, and 12 bases lay in between. The V gene's germline CDR1 is SGHAT and CDR2 FQNNGV. The CDR3 consists of 14 residues.

On this clonotype itself: With a much larger clone just one base away, this may be a read error. This CDR3 is missing its conserved last phenylalanine or tryptophan, likely due to a read error. The V call is TRBV11-3, the J call TRBJ2-7, with 9 bases identical to TRBD2. J gave up 1 base and V 5 bases, and 3 bases lay outside the gene matches. Germline V gene data show CDR1 as SGHNT and CDR2 as YENEEA. This CDR3 is 14 amino acids long. The CDR3 here is CASSPGLASYEQYL. CDR3 nucleotides: TGTGCCAGCAGCCCGGGACTAGCATCCTACGAGCAGTACTTA.